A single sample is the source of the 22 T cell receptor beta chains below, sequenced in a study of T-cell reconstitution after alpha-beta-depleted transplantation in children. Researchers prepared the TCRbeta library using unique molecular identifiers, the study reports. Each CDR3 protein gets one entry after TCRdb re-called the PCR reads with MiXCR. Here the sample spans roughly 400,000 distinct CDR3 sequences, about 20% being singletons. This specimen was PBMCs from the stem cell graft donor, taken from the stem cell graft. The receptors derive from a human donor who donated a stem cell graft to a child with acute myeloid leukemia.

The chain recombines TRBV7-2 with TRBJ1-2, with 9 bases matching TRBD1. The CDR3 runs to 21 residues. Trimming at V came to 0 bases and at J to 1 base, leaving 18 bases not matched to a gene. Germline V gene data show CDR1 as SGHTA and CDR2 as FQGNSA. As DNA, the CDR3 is TGTGCCAGCAGCTTAGCTTGGACGGGACAGGGCTACAGATACCGTAACTATGGCTACACCTTC. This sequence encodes CASSLAWTGQGYRYRNYGYTF.

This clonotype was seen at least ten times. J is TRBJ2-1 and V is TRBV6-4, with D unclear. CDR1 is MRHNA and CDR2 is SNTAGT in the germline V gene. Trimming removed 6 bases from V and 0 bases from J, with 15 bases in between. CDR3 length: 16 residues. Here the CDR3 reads CASSQTGLGSYNEQFF. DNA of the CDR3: TGTGCCAGCAGCCAAACTGGGCTAGGCTCCTACAATGAGCAGTTCTTC.

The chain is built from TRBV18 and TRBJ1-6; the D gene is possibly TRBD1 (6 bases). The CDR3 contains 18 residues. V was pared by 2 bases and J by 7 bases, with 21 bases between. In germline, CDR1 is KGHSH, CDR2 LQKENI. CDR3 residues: CASSPGRGLGANNSPLHF. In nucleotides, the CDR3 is TGTGCCAGCTCACCAGGACGGGGGCTTGGTGCGAACAATTCACCCCTCCACTTT.

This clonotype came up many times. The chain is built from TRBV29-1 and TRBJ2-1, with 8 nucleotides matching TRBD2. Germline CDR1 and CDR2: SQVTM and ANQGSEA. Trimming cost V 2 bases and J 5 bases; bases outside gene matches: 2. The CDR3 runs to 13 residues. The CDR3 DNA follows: TGCAGCGTTGAATTACTAGCGGACAATGAGCAGTTCTTC. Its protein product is CSVELLADNEQFF.

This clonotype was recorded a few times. This CDR3 reads CASSLAVTSGLNEQFF. CDR3 bases: TGTGCCAGCAGCTTAGCGGTGACTAGCGGCCTCAATGAGCAGTTCTTC. This chain connects TRBV7-2 to TRBJ2-1, with TRBD2 matching 9 bases. The germline CDR1 and CDR2 sequences are SGHTA and FQGNSA. The trim removed 0 bases at V and 6 bases at J, leaving 6 bases unmatched. The CDR3 has 16 residues.

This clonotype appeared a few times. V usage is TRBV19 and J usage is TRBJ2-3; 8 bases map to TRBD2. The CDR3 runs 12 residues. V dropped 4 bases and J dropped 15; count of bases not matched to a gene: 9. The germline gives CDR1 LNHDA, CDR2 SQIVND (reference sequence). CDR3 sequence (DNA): TGTGCCAGTAGTAATCTAGCGGGCCCCACCTATTTT. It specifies CASSNLAGPTYF.

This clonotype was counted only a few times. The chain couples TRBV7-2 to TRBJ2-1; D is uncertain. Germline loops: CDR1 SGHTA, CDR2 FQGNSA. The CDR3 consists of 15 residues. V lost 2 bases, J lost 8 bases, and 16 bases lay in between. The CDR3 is CASSLFSNIWDEQFF. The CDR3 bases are TGTGCCAGCAGCTTATTTAGTAATATCTGGGATGAGCAGTTCTTC.

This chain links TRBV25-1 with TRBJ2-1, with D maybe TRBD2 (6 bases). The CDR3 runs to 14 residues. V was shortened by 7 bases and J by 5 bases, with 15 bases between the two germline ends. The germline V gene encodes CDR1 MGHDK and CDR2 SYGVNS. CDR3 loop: CASTQPGVNNEQFF. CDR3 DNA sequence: TGTGCCAGCACCCAACCGGGAGTGAACAATGAGCAGTTCTTC.

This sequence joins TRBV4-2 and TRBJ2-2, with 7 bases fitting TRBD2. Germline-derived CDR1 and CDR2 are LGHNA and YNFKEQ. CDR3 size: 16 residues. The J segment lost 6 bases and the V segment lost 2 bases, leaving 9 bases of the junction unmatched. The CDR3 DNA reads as TGTGCCAGCAGCCAATGGGTCAACGGGAGGCCCGGGGAGCTGTTTTTT. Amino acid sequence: CASSQWVNGRPGELFF.

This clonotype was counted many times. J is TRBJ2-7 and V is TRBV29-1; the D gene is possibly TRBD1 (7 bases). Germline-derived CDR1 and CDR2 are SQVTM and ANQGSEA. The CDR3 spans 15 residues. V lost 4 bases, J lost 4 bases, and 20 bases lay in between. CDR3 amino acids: CSVGSYRGLAYEQYF. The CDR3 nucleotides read TGCAGCGTTGGTTCCTACAGGGGACTTGCTTACGAGCAGTACTTC.

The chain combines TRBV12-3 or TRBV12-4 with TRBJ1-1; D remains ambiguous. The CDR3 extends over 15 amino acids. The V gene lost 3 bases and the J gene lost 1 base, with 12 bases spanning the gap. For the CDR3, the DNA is TGTGCCAGCAGTTTTTCGTCAGGTAGGAACACTGAAGCTTTCTTT. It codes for CASSFSSGRNTEAFF.

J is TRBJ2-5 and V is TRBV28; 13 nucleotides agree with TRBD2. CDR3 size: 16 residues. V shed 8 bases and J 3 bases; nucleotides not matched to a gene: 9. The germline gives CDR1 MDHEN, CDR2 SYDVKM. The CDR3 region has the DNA TGTGCCAGCGGGTCAGGGACTAGCGGGATAGAAGAGACCCAGTACTTC. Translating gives CASGSGTSGIEETQYF.

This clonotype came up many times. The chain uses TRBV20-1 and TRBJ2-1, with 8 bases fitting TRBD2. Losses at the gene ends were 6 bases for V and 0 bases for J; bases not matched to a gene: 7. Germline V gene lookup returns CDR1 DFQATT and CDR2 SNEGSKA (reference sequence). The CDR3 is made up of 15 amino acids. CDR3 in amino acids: CSAPVSGGSYNEQFF. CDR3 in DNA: TGCAGTGCACCTGTGAGCGGGGGCTCCTACAATGAGCAGTTCTTC.

For the CDR3, the DNA is TGTGCCAGCAGTTTTCAGGTTAGCCTCGATCACACAGATACGCAGTATTTT. This codes for CASSFQVSLDHTDTQYF. The chain has TRBV12-3 or TRBV12-4 and TRBJ2-3; D remains ambiguous. Between the trimmed V and J ends, which lost 3 bases and 2 bases, there was a span of 18 bases. This CDR3 has 17 amino acids.

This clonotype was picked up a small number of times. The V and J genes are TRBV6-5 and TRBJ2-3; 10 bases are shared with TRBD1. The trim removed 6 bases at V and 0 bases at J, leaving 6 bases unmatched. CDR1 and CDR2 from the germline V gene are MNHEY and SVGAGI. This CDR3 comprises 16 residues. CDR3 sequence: CASRAWTGGSTDTQYF. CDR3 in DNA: TGTGCCAGCAGGGCCTGGACAGGGGGGAGCACAGATACGCAGTATTTT.

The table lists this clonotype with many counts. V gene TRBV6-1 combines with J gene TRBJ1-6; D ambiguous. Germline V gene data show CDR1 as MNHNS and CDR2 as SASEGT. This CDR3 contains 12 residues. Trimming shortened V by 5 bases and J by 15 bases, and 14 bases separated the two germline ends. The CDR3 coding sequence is TGTGCCAGCAGTCCTGACCCGTTCCGCCTCCACTTT. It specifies CASSPDPFRLHF.

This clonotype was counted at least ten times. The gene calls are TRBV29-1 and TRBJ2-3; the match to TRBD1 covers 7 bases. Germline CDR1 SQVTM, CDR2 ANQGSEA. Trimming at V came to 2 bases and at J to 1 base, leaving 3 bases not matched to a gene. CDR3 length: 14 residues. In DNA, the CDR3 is TGCAGCGTTGAAAGGGGGCTAGGCACAGATACGCAGTATTTT. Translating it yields CSVERGLGTDTQYF.

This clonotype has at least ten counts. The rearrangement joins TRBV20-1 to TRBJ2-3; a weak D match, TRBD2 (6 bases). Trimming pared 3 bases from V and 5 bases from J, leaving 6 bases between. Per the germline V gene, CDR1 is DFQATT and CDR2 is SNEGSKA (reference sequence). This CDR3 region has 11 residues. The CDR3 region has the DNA TGCAGTGCTAGCGGGAGAGATACGCAGTATTTT. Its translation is CSASGRDTQYF.

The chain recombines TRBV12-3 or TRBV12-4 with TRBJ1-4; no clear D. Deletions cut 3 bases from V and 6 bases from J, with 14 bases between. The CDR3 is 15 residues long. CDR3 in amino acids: CASSFALPGDEKLFF. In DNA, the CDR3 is TGTGCCAGCAGTTTCGCCCTACCAGGTGATGAAAAACTGTTTTTT.

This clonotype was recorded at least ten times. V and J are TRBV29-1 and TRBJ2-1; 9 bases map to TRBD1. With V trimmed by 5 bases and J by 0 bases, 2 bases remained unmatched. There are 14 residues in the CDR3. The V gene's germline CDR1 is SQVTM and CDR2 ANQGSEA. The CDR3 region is CSVTGQGSYNEQFF. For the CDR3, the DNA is TGCAGCGTTACGGGACAGGGCTCCTACAATGAGCAGTTCTTC.

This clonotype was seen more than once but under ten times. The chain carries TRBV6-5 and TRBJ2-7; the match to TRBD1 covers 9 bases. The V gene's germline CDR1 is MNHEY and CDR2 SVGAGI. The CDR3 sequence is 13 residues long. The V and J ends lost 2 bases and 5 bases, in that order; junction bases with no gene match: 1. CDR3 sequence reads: CASSYGTGNEQYF. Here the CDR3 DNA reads TGTGCCAGCAGTTACGGGACAGGGAACGAGCAGTACTTC.

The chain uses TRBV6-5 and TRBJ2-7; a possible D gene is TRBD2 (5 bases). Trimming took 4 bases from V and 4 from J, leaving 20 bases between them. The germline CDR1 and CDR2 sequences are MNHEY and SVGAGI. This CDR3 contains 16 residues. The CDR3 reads CASSSSLGLAGYEQYF. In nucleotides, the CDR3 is TGTGCCAGCAGTTCCTCGCTCGGGCTAGCTGGGTACGAGCAGTACTTC.